This TCR beta chain stems from a study of blood T cell repertoires in COVID-19. The study drew participants aged about 18 to 95 years from under 30 US areas. Participants had their cohort set by participant-reported clinical history. Per the study methods: Cell counts per sample came from amplifying reference gene primers. Data came from immunoSEQ multiplex PCR; TCRdb stores just in-frame clones and leaves some out. That table gives V, J and clone size, and the DNA gave D and trimming. Of over 140,000 clones in the sample, roughly 85% were seen once. The sample was PBMCs or T cells enriched from blood (not recorded which). The source is a woman aged 50 to 60 who had recovered from COVID-19.

This chain's CDR3 is CASSQESGTGSTDTQYF. CDR3 nucleotides: TGTGCCAGCAGCCAAGAAAGTGGGACAGGCTCCACAGATACGCAGTATTTT. This chain links TRBV3-1 (or the pseudogene TRBV3-2) with TRBJ2-3, with 8 bases identical to TRBD1. Trimming at V came to 0 bases and at J to 2 bases, leaving 7 bases not matched to a gene. This CDR3 comprises 17 residues. Germline CDR1 LGHDT, CDR2 YNNKEL (reference sequence).